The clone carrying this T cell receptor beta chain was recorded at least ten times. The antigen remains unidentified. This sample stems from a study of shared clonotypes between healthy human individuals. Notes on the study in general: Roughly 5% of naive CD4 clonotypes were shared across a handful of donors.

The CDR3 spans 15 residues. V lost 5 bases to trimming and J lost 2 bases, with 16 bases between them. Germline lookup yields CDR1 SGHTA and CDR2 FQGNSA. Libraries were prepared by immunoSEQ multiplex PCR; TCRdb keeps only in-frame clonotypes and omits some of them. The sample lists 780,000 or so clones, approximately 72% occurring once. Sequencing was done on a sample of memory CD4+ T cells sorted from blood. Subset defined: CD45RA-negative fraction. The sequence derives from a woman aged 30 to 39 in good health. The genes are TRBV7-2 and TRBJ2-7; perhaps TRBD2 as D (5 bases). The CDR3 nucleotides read TGTGCCAGCAGCCGGGGTAGACACGGGACCTACGAGCAGTACTTC. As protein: CASSRGRHGTYEQYF. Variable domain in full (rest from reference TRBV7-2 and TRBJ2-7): GAGVSQSPSNKVTEKGKDVELRCDPISGHTALYWYRQSLGQGLEFLIYFQGNSAPDKSGLPSDRFSAERTGGSVSTLTIQRTQQEDSAVYLCASSRGRHGTYEQYFGPGTRLTVT.